Sequencing of this TCR beta chain was carried out in a study of T cells in localized non-small cell lung cancer. General observations from the study: The greatest T cell clonality was found in uninvolved adjacent lung (higher than in tumor). Those with higher blood T cell density had longer overall survival.

Clones were read by immunoSEQ multiplex PCR, and TCRdb kept only the in-frame ones, dropping some. The table lists under 35,000 clones, roughly 90% of them singletons. Worth noting for this clone: Its cognate antigen is unknown.

The sequences come from peripheral blood mononuclear cells, collected before any cancer treatment. The receptor comes from a female donor of 60 years or more with stage II lung adenocarcinoma.

The CDR3 sequence: CASNIGQPNEQFF. The CDR3 DNA follows: TGTGCCAGCAACATAGGACAGCCCAATGAGCAGTTCTTC. The chain carries TRBV7-2 and TRBJ2-1, with D possibly being TRBD1 (6 bases). The CDR3 extends over 13 amino acids. Deletions cut 7 bases from V and 6 bases from J, with 13 bases between. Per the germline V gene, CDR1 is SGHTA and CDR2 is FQGNSA.